This TCR beta chain was identified in a study of T cell responses to AZD1222 COVID-19 vaccine. Study background: Pooled samples include second doses given at about 4 or 12 weeks.

Findings and caveats of the study: Mostly white British, mostly female donors; authors suggested clonal diversity may be underestimated. Once two AZD1222 doses were given, Spike-specific TCR breadth and depth went up. Just a handful of people given AZD1222 tested seropositive at baseline.

Using immunoSEQ multiplex PCR, the repertoire was profiled, and TCRdb retains in-frame clones only, with some absent. The repertoire holds about 100,000 clones, with around nine tenths as singletons. Turning to this clone: Its antigen remains unknown.

Sequences were derived from peripheral blood, sampled on day 0 of AZD1222 vaccination. The TCR comes from an adult in good health.

CDR3 loop: CASSLVVVETQYF. The CDR3 DNA sequence: TGTGCCAGCAGCTTGGTCGTGGTGGAGACCCAGTACTTC. The chain joins TRBV5-6 to TRBJ2-5; D not certain. V lost 0 bases, J lost 5 bases, and 8 bases lay in between. Per the germline V gene, CDR1 is SGHDT and CDR2 is YYEEEE. The CDR3 is made up of 13 amino acids.